The 17 T cell receptor beta chains given below trace back to one sample, sequenced in a study of molecular identifiers for immune sequencing clone quantification (dated by TCRdb to about 2018). Library construction relied on PCR. The sequencing machine was an Illumina HiSeq 4000. Through fastp at Q25 and MiXCR, TCRdb rebuilt clones from the public reads, retaining in-frame beta chains. Every entry covers one CDR3 protein and lists the most common genes and DNA from its rows. For this sample there are about 510,000 distinct CDR3 sequences; over 20% appear just once. The ten largest clones take up under 0.85% of the sample. The sample taken for sequencing was naive CD8+ T cells from blood, with Jurkat cell RNA spiked in. Explained via the paper, the cell subset or site label denotes: FACS-sorted CD8+CD4-CCR7+CD45RA+ naive T cells. The source of these receptors is a human donor in good health. Some libraries in this study had Jurkat cell RNA spiked in.

This clonotype was found many times. The rearrangement links TRBV28 to TRBJ2-4, with a possible D match to TRBD2 (5 bases). This CDR3 has 13 residues. Germline values: CDR1 MDHEN, CDR2 SYDVKM. V dropped 3 bases and J dropped 4 bases, with 7 bases sitting between them. CDR3 in DNA: TGTGCCAGCAGTTTGCGGACTAAAAACATTCAGTACTTC. It codes for CASSLRTKNIQYF.

This clonotype was seen a few times. The chain is built from TRBV27 and TRBJ1-1; possible D gene TRBD1, 6 bases. The CDR3 loop spans 15 amino acids. Germline loops: CDR1 MNHEY, CDR2 SMNVEV (reference sequence). V gave up 7 bases and J gave up 3 bases, with 18 bases separating them. CDR3 sequence (DNA): TGTGCCAGCACCCCGGCGGGGGCATTGGACACTGAAGCTTTCTTT. The encoded protein is CASTPAGALDTEAFF.

This clonotype has a count of ten or more. CDR3: CSVEEFRDRGPPEQYF. CDR3 DNA sequence: TGCAGCGTTGAAGAGTTTCGGGACAGAGGGCCTCCCGAGCAGTACTTC. The V call is TRBV29-1, the J call TRBJ2-7; the match to TRBD1 covers 7 bases. The V and J ends lost 0 bases and 6 bases, in that order; junction bases with no gene match: 14. CDR1 SQVTM and CDR2 ANQGSEA come from the germline V gene. The CDR3 is 16 residues long.

The CDR3 coding sequence is TGCGCCAGCAGCCAAGCTTTAAAAATGGGGACAGCTGTGGGAAGCACCTTC. Its translation is CASSQALKMGTAVGSTF. This chain connects TRBV4-1 to TRBJ1-2, with 7 nucleotides matching TRBD1. CDR3 length equals 17 residues. The V gene's germline CDR1 is MGHRA and CDR2 YSYEKL. The V segment lost 1 base and the J segment 13 bases; nucleotides outside the gene matches: 21.

This clonotype was detected only a few times. This chain connects TRBV30 to TRBJ1-4; D may be TRBD1 (5 bases). CDR3 length: 15 residues. CDR1 is GTSNPN and CDR2 is SVGIG in the germline V gene (reference sequence). Trimming stripped 1 base from V and 5 bases from J, with 14 bases between. As DNA, the CDR3 is TGTGCCTGGAGTGCAACAGGATTCCAAAATGAAAAACTGTTTTTT. It specifies CAWSATGFQNEKLFF.

This clonotype has just a few counts. This chain connects TRBV6-2 or TRBV6-3 to TRBJ1-1, with TRBD1 matching over 7 bases. Germline V lookup: CDR1 MNHEY, CDR2 SVGEGT. This CDR3 has 14 residues. The junction had 5 bases not matched to a gene; V was cut back by 1 base and J by 6 bases. DNA of the CDR3: TGTGCCAGCAGTTACTTGGGACAGACGGCTGAAGCTTTCTTT. This encodes CASSYLGQTAEAFF.

This clonotype was observed at least ten times. The chain links TRBV6-2 or TRBV6-3 to TRBJ1-6; D unresolved. Germline-derived CDR1 and CDR2 are MNHEY and SVGEGT. The CDR3 covers 17 residues. Trimming removed 8 bases from V and 1 base from J, with 18 bases in between. CDR3 loop: CASRYGPADSYNSPLHF. CDR3 bases: TGTGCCAGCCGCTACGGGCCAGCGGATTCCTATAATTCACCCCTCCACTTT.

The chain is built from TRBV19 and TRBJ2-1; D may be TRBD1 (5 bases). Germline V gene sequence: CDR1 LNHDA, CDR2 SQIVND (reference sequence). Trimming pared 8 bases from V and 0 bases from J, leaving 14 bases between. This CDR3 contains 15 residues. CDR3 sequence (DNA): TGTGCCAGTGGTGTGGACATAAGCTCCTACAATGAGCAGTTCTTC. Its translation is CASGVDISSYNEQFF.

The V call is TRBV4-3, the J call TRBJ1-5, with D uncertain. Trimming removed 0 bases from V and 9 bases from J, with 12 bases in between. Germline V CDR1 and CDR2: LGHNA, YSLEER. The CDR3 is 14 residues long. The CDR3 sequence is CASSQEVDEGPQHF. CDR3 nucleotides: TGCGCCAGCAGCCAAGAAGTCGACGAGGGGCCCCAGCATTTT.

This rearrangement joins TRBV7-8 to TRBJ2-7, with 11 positions matching TRBD2. CDR3 size: 15 residues. The V gene end was trimmed by 5 bases and the J gene end by 2 bases; junction bases not matched to a gene: 5. The V gene's germline CDR1 is SGHVS and CDR2 FQNEAQ. The CDR3 loop reads CASSTYSGGAYEQYF. The CDR3 DNA follows: TGTGCCAGCAGCACCTATAGCGGGGGGGCCTACGAGCAGTACTTC.

In its sample, this clonotype was seen many times. The J gene is TRBJ2-7, the V gene TRBV7-2; D not certain. This CDR3 has 16 residues. Germline V gene sequence: CDR1 SGHTA, CDR2 FQGNSA. V dropped 0 bases and J dropped 6 bases, with 18 bases sitting between them. The CDR3 reads CASSLAPAGDVFEQYF. As DNA, the CDR3 is TGTGCCAGCAGCTTAGCCCCGGCAGGTGACGTTTTCGAGCAGTACTTC.

Regarding this clonotype: The junction differs from germline at one of its ends, possibly a read error. CDR3 sequence: CASSQDLAGYNERFF. The CDR3 DNA sequence: TGCGCCAGCAGCCAAGATCTAGCGGGTTATAATGAGCGGTTCTTC. The chain links TRBV4-1 to TRBJ2-1; TRBD2 agrees at 8 bases. The CDR3 is 15 residues long. CDR1 is MGHRA, CDR2 YSYEKL, per germline.

This clonotype was recorded at least ten times. J is TRBJ2-7 and V is TRBV14; 7 bases align to TRBD1. The CDR3 is 15 amino acids. Germline assignment: CDR1 SGHDN and CDR2 FVKESK. Trimming removed 0 bases from V and 0 bases from J; junction bases left unmatched: 2. The CDR3 sequence is CASSQDWDSSYEQYF. CDR3 coding DNA: TGTGCCAGCAGCCAAGATTGGGACAGCTCCTACGAGCAGTACTTC.

The sample holds many counts of this clonotype. This chain connects TRBV5-5 to TRBJ2-5, with 8 bases that match TRBD2. This CDR3 contains 24 residues. CDR1 and CDR2 (germline): SGHKS, YYEKEE (reference sequence). V dropped 0 bases and J dropped 2; count of bases not matched to a gene: 30. The CDR3 loop reads CASSLASSPPAGGGFVLRQETQYF. The CDR3 bases are TGTGCCAGCAGCTTGGCCTCTAGCCCCCCGGCGGGCGGGGGGTTTGTTTTGCGTCAAGAGACCCAGTACTTC.

About this clonotype: At one end the junction does not follow the germline gene, possibly because of a read error. The rearrangement links TRBV27 to TRBJ2-7; 13 bases match TRBD2. CDR1 MNHEY and CDR2 SMNVEV come from the germline V gene (reference sequence). This CDR3 region has 15 residues. CDR3 sequence: CTSSLTSGRSYEQYF. Here the CDR3 DNA reads TGTACCAGCAGCTTGACTAGCGGGAGGTCCTACGAGCAGTACTTC.

This clonotype was recorded many times. The V and J genes are TRBV29-1 and TRBJ2-1; D perhaps matches TRBD2 (6 bases). V dropped 4 bases and J dropped 9 bases, with 7 bases sitting between them. The CDR3 runs to 10 residues. Germline CDR1 reads SQVTM; CDR2 reads ANQGSEA. The CDR3 here is CSVAGVEQFF. CDR3 in DNA: TGCAGCGTTGCGGGGGTTGAGCAGTTCTTC.

This clonotype turned up a few times. The chain uses TRBV20-1 and TRBJ2-5; D is perhaps TRBD1 (6 bases). CDR1 and CDR2 (germline): DFQATT, SNEGSKA (reference sequence). V dropped 2 bases and J dropped 3 bases, with 16 bases sitting between them. CDR3 length: 15 residues. The CDR3 sequence is CSARPNRVSEETQYF. The CDR3 DNA sequence: TGCAGTGCTAGACCAAACAGGGTTTCGGAAGAGACCCAGTACTTC.